This is a list of T cell receptor beta chains from one sample in a study of cytomegalovirus exposure and HLA in healthy donors. Libraries were prepared by immunoSEQ multiplex PCR; TCRdb keeps only in-frame clonotypes and omits some of them. This sample has 65,000 to 90,000 clones; under 85% occur once, and the top ten carry less than 9.5%. Sequencing was done on a sample of PBMCs. The receptors come from a woman aged 40 to 49 in good health and CMV-seropositive. Both conserved end residues are part of each CDR3. The order of the fields is D gene, V gene, J gene, clone size, CDR3 protein, CDR3 DNA. A D gene is named only where the DNA matches it firmly. Clone size appears in some rows only: once, few, many, or a class for an expanded clone.

TRBD2	TRBV19	TRBJ2-7	once	CASSPGLALSSYEQYF	TGTGCCAGTAGTCCCGGACTAGCGTTGAGCTCCTACGAGCAGTACTTC
TRBD1	TRBV9	TRBJ2-3	.	CASSTAGQGRTDTQYF	TGTGCCAGCAGCACGGCGGGACAGGGGCGCACAGATACGCAGTATTTT
.	TRBV6-1	TRBJ1-5	.	CASSADSPNQPQHF	TGTGCCAGCAGTGCAGACAGTCCGAATCAGCCCCAGCATTTT
.	TRBV28	TRBJ1-2	few	CASSFPGQSYGYTF	TGTGCCAGCAGTTTTCCCGGACAGAGCTATGGCTACACCTTC
.	TRBV5-6	TRBJ1-6	.	CASSPTGPLGDSPLHF	TGTGCCAGCAGCCCCACAGGGCCGCTAGGGGATTCACCCCTCCACTTT
TRBD2	TRBV6-4	TRBJ2-3	.	CASRLTSETDTQYF	TGTGCCAGCAGACTCACTAGCGAGACAGATACGCAGTATTTT
TRBD1	TRBV28	TRBJ1-5	.	CASSPTGRTSNQPQHF	TGTGCCAGCAGTCCGACAGGGAGAACTAGCAATCAGCCCCAGCATTTT
.	TRBV10-3	TRBJ2-7	.	CAISSGTPSSYEQYF	TGTGCCATCAGTTCCGGGACTCCGAGCTCCTACGAGCAGTACTTC
TRBD2	TRBV10-3	TRBJ2-1	.	CAISLAGGQSSYNEQFF	TGTGCCATCAGCCTAGCGGGGGGGCAAAGCTCCTACAATGAGCAGTTCTTC
.	TRBV27	TRBJ2-3	.	CASSLSGRASDTQYF	TGTGCCAGCAGTTTATCGGGCAGGGCGTCAGATACGCAGTATTTT
.	TRBV7-6	TRBJ2-3	.	CASSLGEDTQYF	TGTGCCAGCAGCCTCGGGGAAGATACGCAGTATTTT
.	TRBV4-1	TRBJ2-3	.	CASSLGGTTDTQYF	TGCGCCAGCAGCCTCGGGGGAACCACAGATACGCAGTATTTT
TRBD2	TRBV7-3	TRBJ2-1	once	CASSQDPSGGFSYNEQFF	TGTGCCAGCAGCCAGGACCCTAGCGGGGGCTTCTCCTACAATGAGCAGTTCTTC
TRBD2	TRBV7-2	TRBJ2-5	.	CASSPWGGSLRETQYF	TGTGCCAGCAGCCCCTGGGGGGGGTCCTTAAGGGAGACCCAGTACTTC
TRBD1	TRBV6-5	TRBJ1-2	few	CASSRQGAEYGYTF	TGTGCCAGCAGTAGACAGGGGGCAGAGTATGGCTACACCTTC
TRBD2	TRBV6-4	TRBJ2-3	.	CASSDGLAGATDTQYF	TGTGCCAGCAGTGACGGACTAGCGGGGGCCACAGATACGCAGTATTTT
.	TRBV30	TRBJ2-1	.	CAWTGVTYNEQFF	TGTGCCTGGACCGGGGTGACCTACAATGAGCAGTTCTTC
TRBD2	TRBV4-2	TRBJ2-3	.	CASSHEGLAMADTQYF	TGTGCCAGCAGCCACGAGGGACTAGCGATGGCAGATACGCAGTATTTT
TRBD1	TRBV29-1	TRBJ2-1	few	CSGLYRQGPYNEQFF	TGCAGCGGCCTGTATAGACAGGGACCCTACAATGAGCAGTTCTTC
.	TRBV18	TRBJ1-2	.	CASSPGRPKDGYTF	TGTGCCAGCTCACCAGGCAGGCCCAAGGATGGCTACACCTTC
.	TRBV10-3	TRBJ1-1	.	CAISESNIGVGTEAFF	TGTGCCATCAGTGAGTCGAATATCGGGGTAGGGACTGAAGCTTTCTTT
.	TRBV19	TRBJ2-2	.	CASRQGAGELFF	TGTGCCAGTAGGCAGGGCGCCGGGGAGCTGTTTTTT
.	TRBV4-1	TRBJ1-2	.	CASSQDQGFDYGYTF	TGCGCCAGCAGCCAAGATCAGGGTTTTGACTATGGCTACACCTTC
TRBD1	TRBV5-1	TRBJ1-1	.	CASSFWAGGNTEAFF	TGCGCCAGCAGCTTCTGGGCAGGGGGCAACACTGAAGCTTTCTTT
.	TRBV5-5	TRBJ1-6	.	CASSLSGVGGSPLHF	TGTGCCAGCAGCTTGTCAGGGGTGGGTGGTTCACCCCTCCACTTT
.	TRBV5-6	TRBJ1-2	.	CASSLAGDYGYTF	TGTGCCAGCAGCTTGGCAGGGGACTATGGCTACACCTTC
.	TRBV6-1	TRBJ2-1	.	CASSERVIDEQFF	TGTGCCAGCAGTGAGCGGGTTATCGATGAGCAGTTCTTC
TRBD1	TRBV28	TRBJ1-1	.	CASSSPRTGMNTEAFF	TGTGCCAGCAGTTCACCTCGGACAGGAATGAACACTGAAGCTTTCTTT
TRBD2	TRBV4-1	TRBJ2-1	.	CASSQDFSGGPNEQFF	TGTGCCAGCAGCCAAGATTTTAGCGGGGGGCCCAATGAGCAGTTCTTC
.	TRBV28	TRBJ2-4	few	CASRPIHTSKNIQYF	TGTGCCAGCAGGCCGATACACACATCGAAAAACATTCAGTACTTC